Following are 3 T cell receptor beta chains from one sample sequenced in a study of blood T cell repertoires in COVID-19. Sequencing was performed with immunoSEQ multiplex PCR; in TCRdb, only in-frame clones are kept and a portion is missing. The sample has about 260,000 clones, 70% to 90% seen once. The specimen sequenced was PBMCs or T cells enriched from blood (not recorded which). These receptor sequences come from a woman aged 25 to 39 with acute COVID-19.

The rearrangement joins TRBV28 to TRBJ2-5, with TRBD1 as a possible D gene (6 bases). This CDR3 spans 14 amino acids. The ends were cut back, 10 bases at V and 7 bases at J, with 22 bases in the middle. Germline V gene data show CDR1 as MDHEN and CDR2 as SYDVKM. The CDR3 is CATFYGQPIWTQYF. Written as DNA, the CDR3 is TGTGCCACCTTCTATGGACAGCCCATTTGGACCCAGTACTTC.

V gene TRBV28 combines with J gene TRBJ2-3; a weak D match, TRBD1 (5 bases). From germline, CDR1 is MDHEN and CDR2 SYDVKM. V lost 6 bases and J lost 1, with 11 bases in between. The CDR3 has 14 amino acids. CDR3 nucleotide sequence: TGTGCCAGCAGACGGGTAGGGGGCACAGATACGCAGTATTTT. Its translation: CASRRVGGTDTQYF.

CDR3 region: CASSQDSGGARETQYF. The CDR3 DNA is TGCGCCAGCAGCCAAGATTCGGGCGGGGCGAGGGAGACCCAGTACTTC. The rearrangement joins TRBV4-1 to TRBJ2-5; D perhaps matches TRBD2 (6 bases). Trimming removed 0 bases at V and 5 bases at J, with 16 bases between. The CDR3 is made up of 16 amino acids. Per germline, CDR1 MGHRA and CDR2 YSYEKL.